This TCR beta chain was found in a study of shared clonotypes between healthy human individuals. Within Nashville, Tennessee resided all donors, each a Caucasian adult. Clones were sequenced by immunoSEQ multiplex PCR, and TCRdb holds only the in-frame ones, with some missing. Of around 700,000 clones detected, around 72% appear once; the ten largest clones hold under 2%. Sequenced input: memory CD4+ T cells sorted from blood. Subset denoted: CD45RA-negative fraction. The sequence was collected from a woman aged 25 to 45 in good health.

DNA for the CDR3: TGCGCCAGCAGCTTGTTGGCGGGGAGGAACACCGGGGAGCTGTTTTTT. It translates to CASSLLAGRNTGELFF. The V gene is TRBV5-1, the J gene TRBJ2-2, with D perhaps TRBD2 (6 bases). The V end lost 1 base, the J end lost 1 base, and 11 bases lay between the germline ends. Looked up from germline, CDR1 is SGHRS and CDR2 is YFSETQ. This CDR3 spans 16 amino acids.